One sample yielded the 14 T cell receptor beta chains listed below, sequenced in a study of CD8+ T cells in alopecia areata. After isolation, RNA underwent reverse transcription to generate cDNA as the sequencing template. Measured with immunoSEQ multiplex PCR; TCRdb has only the in-frame clones, and not every one. The sample yields around 60,000 clones, roughly 40% seen once. The sequencing sample was made of NKG2D-low CD8+ T cells sorted from blood. Receptors were obtained from a human donor with alopecia areata.

The V and J genes are TRBV5-6 and TRBJ2-7; D gene ambiguous. V dropped 2 bases and J dropped 4 bases, with 7 bases sitting between them. In germline, CDR1 is SGHDT, CDR2 YYEEEE. This CDR3 contains 12 residues. The CDR3 loop reads CASSFSVYEQYF. Here the CDR3 DNA reads TGTGCCAGCAGCTTTTCGGTGTACGAGCAGTACTTC. The variable domain in full, completed from reference TRBV5-6 and TRBJ2-7, reads DAGVTQSPTHLIKTRGQQVTLRCSPKSGHDTVSWYQQALGQGPQFIFQYYEEEERQRGNFPDRFSGHQFPNYSSELNVNALLLGDSALYLCASSFSVYEQYFGPGTRLTVT.

This clone has a handful of counts. The chain uses TRBV7-9 and TRBJ2-7; D ambiguous. The germline CDR1 and CDR2 sequences are SEHNR and FQNEAQ (reference sequence). V gave up 1 base and J gave up 3 bases, with 7 bases separating them. The CDR3 runs to 13 residues. CDR3 sequence (DNA): TGTGCCAGCAGCTTAGACAGCTTCTACGAGCAGTACTTC. Protein sequence: CASSLDSFYEQYF.

V and J are TRBV13 and TRBJ2-1; no clear D gene. Trimming left V 3 bases short and J 5 bases short, with 14 bases between. CDR1 is PRHDT, CDR2 FYEKMQ, per germline (reference sequence). CDR3 length: 15 residues. CDR3 coding DNA: TGTGCCAGCAGCTTCGGGCAGAAAAGCCACAATGAGCAGTTCTTC. Amino acids: CASSFGQKSHNEQFF.

Only a few counts were recorded for this clone. This rearrangement joins TRBV15 to TRBJ2-6; TRBD1 aligns across 7 bases. Trimming cost V 2 bases and J 2 bases; bases outside gene matches: 0. Per germline, CDR1 LNHNV and CDR2 YYDKDF (reference sequence). The CDR3 spans 15 residues. Here the CDR3 DNA reads TGTGCCACCAGCAGAACAGGGGCTGGGGCCAACGTCCTGACTTTC. Translating it yields CATSRTGAGANVLTF.

The chain combines TRBV5-6 with TRBJ1-5; D is unresolved. The CDR3 is 15 residues long. Germline CDR1 and CDR2: SGHDT and YYEEEE. Trimming took 6 bases from V and 7 from J, leaving 20 bases between them. CDR3 amino acids: CASKAGWKGGQPQHF. The CDR3 bases are TGTGCCAGCAAAGCTGGGTGGAAGGGCGGGCAGCCCCAGCATTTT.

The V call is TRBV27, the J call TRBJ2-5, with 11 positions matching TRBD1. The CDR3 consists of 16 residues. CDR1 is MNHEY and CDR2 is SMNVEV in the germline V gene (reference sequence). The V segment lost 4 bases and the J segment 4 bases; nucleotides outside the gene matches: 8. This CDR3 reads CASSSLRTGGGETQYF. CDR3 coding DNA: TGTGCCAGCAGTTCGCTAAGGACAGGGGGCGGAGAGACCCAGTACTTC.

In its sample, this clone was seen a few times. In DNA, the CDR3 is TGCAGCGTTGAAGATCTTCAGGAAGCCAGGGGCTACACCTTC. Protein: CSVEDLQEARGYTF. The rearrangement joins TRBV29-1 to TRBJ1-2; D is ambiguous. Trimming took 0 bases from V and 8 from J, leaving 16 bases between them. CDR1 is SQVTM and CDR2 is ANQGSEA in the germline V gene. This CDR3 region has 14 residues.

V and J are TRBV4-3 and TRBJ2-7; 8 nucleotides align to TRBD2. Per germline, CDR1 LGHNA and CDR2 YSLEER. The trim removed 1 base at V and 3 bases at J, leaving 5 bases unmatched. The CDR3 totals 15 residues. CDR3 DNA: TGCGCCAGCAGCCAAGGGCTAGCGGGCATCTACGAGCAGTACTTC. This translates into CASSQGLAGIYEQYF.

The chain recombines TRBV15 with TRBJ2-5; 10 positions agree with TRBD2. In germline, CDR1 is LNHNV, CDR2 YYDKDF (reference sequence). The V segment lost 2 bases and the J segment 3 bases; nucleotides outside the gene matches: 9. This CDR3 region has 17 residues. CDR3 amino acids: CATSRKIGLAGEETQYF. For the CDR3, the DNA is TGTGCCACCAGCAGAAAGATCGGCCTAGCGGGAGAAGAGACCCAGTACTTC.

This clone has just a few counts. The chain recombines TRBV29-1 with TRBJ2-7; the D is unclear. Trimming removed 4 bases at V and 7 bases at J, with 8 bases between. The CDR3 sequence is 10 residues long. Germline V gene data show CDR1 as SQVTM and CDR2 as ANQGSEA. As DNA, the CDR3 is TGCAGCGTTGTGGTTCGGGAGCAGTACTTC. Encoded protein: CSVVVREQYF.

This clone has more than one count but fewer than ten. This chain connects TRBV10-3 to TRBJ2-1; TRBD2 matches 9 bases. The CDR3 covers 17 residues. The ends lost 4 bases at V and 7 bases at J; junction bases unmatched: 14. The germline V gene has CDR1 ENHRY and CDR2 SYGVKD. CDR3 protein: CAISGPIAGDTGNEQFF. In DNA form, the CDR3 reads TGTGCCATCAGTGGGCCCATAGCGGGAGATACGGGTAATGAGCAGTTCTTC.

V and J are TRBV2 and TRBJ2-1; a weak D match, TRBD2 (6 bases). Germline lookup yields CDR1 SNHLY and CDR2 FYNNEI. Trimming removed 2 bases from V and 4 bases from J, with 15 bases in between. This CDR3 contains 16 residues. The CDR3 loop reads CASSESVGSRYNEQFF. The CDR3 DNA is TGTGCCAGCAGTGAATCGGTCGGGAGTCGATACAATGAGCAGTTCTTC.

The chain joins TRBV7-2 to TRBJ2-5; D ambiguous. The CDR3 totals 16 residues. The V end was cut by 1 base, the J end by 1 base, with 13 bases between. The germline V gene encodes CDR1 SGHTA and CDR2 FQGNSA. For the CDR3, the DNA is TGTGCCAGCAGCTTAGAAGCATTTCGGGCCCAAGAGACCCAGTACTTC. Protein: CASSLEAFRAQETQYF.

For this clone: One end of the junction is discordant with germline, which a read error may explain. The V and J genes are TRBV4-1 and TRBJ2-2, with D maybe TRBD2 (5 bases). Per germline, CDR1 MGHRA and CDR2 YSYEKL. The CDR3 length is 17 residues. The DNA of the CDR3 is TGCGCCAGCAGCCAAGTTCGGGCTGGGGTCGGAATCGGGAAGCTGTTTTTT. It yields the protein CASSQVRAGVGIGKLFF.